The sequence of this T cell receptor beta chain was determined in a study of OX40 agonist ivuxolimab in advanced cancers. Method: immunoSEQ multiplex PCR; TCRdb's copy keeps in-frame clones and lacks some. The sample lists approximately 44,000 clones, about 86% seen once, with 0.38% in the top ten. Study-wide results and caveats: Relative to CD4+ cells, CD8+ T cells on average had more expanded clones.

Between the trimmed V and J ends, which lost 6 bases and 4 bases, there was a span of 12 bases. Per germline, CDR1 SEHNR and CDR2 FQNEAQ (reference sequence). This CDR3 has 13 amino acids. As for this clone: Antigen unknown.

This specimen consisted of CD4+ or CD8+ T cells sorted from blood, obtained in a trial of the OX40 agonist ivuxolimab. The chain uses TRBV7-9 and TRBJ2-5; D gene ambiguous. The source of this sequence is an adult with an advanced solid tumor such as melanoma, head and neck, liver or kidney cancer. CDR3 protein: CASSSMAGETQYF. The CDR3 DNA reads TGTGCCAGCAGTTCTATGGCTGGAGAGACCCAGTACTTC.